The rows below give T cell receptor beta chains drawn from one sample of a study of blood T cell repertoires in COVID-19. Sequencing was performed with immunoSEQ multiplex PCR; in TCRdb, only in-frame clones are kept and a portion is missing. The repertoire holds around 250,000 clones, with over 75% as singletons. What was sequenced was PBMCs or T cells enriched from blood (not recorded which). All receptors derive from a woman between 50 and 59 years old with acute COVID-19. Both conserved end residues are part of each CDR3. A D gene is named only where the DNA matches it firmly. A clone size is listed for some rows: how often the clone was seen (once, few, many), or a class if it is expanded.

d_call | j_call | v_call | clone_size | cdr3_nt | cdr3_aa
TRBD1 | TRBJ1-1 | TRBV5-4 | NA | TGTGCCAGCAGCTACGAGACAGGGGGTGTGGGCACTGAAGCTTTCTTT | CASSYETGGVGTEAFF
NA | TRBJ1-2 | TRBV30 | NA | TGTGCCTGGAGTGGCCGAGTCTATGGCTACACCTTC | CAWSGRVYGYTF
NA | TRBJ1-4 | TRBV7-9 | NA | TGTGCCAGCAGTATCAAAAATGGGCCCCAAAAACTGTTTTTT | CASSIKNGPQKLFF
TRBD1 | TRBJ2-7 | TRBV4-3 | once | TGCGCCAGCAGCCAAATCACCGGACAGGGGGAGGTCGAGCAGTACTTC | CASSQITGQGEVEQYF
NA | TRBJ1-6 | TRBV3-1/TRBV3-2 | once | TGTGCCAGCAGCCAAGAGACAAACTATAATTCACCCCTCCACTTT | CASSQETNYNSPLHF
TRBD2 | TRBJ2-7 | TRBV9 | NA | TGTGCCAGCAGCGTAGGTTCTGCCAGCGGGGGCTACGAGCAGTACTTC | CASSVGSASGGYEQYF
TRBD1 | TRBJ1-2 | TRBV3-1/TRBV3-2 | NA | TGTGCCAGCAGTCGGGACAGGGACCTCAACACCTTC | CASSRDRDLNTF
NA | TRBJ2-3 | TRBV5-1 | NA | TGCGCCAGCAGCTTGGGGGCCCCCACAGATACGCAGTATTTT | CASSLGAPTDTQYF
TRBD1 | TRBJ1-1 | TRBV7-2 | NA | TGTGCCAGCAGCTCGGGACAGCCAAACACTGAAGCTTTCTTT | CASSSGQPNTEAFF
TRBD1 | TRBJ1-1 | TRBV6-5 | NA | TGTGCCAGCAGTACAGGGGGCACTGAAGCTTTCTTT | CASSTGGTEAFF
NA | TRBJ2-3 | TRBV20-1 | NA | TGCAGTGCTCGGGGATCTAATACGCAGTATTTT | CSARGSNTQYF
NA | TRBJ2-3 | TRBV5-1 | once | TGCGCCAGCAGCTTGGCAGCGGTTGGGCGGGGGACAAAAGGGGATACGCAGTATTTT | CASSLAAVGRGTKGDTQYF
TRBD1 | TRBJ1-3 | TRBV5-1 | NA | TGCGCCAGCAGCACCGGGACAGGGGTAACTGGAAACACCATATATTTT | CASSTGTGVTGNTIYF
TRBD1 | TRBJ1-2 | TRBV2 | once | TGTGCCAGCAGTAATTCGGCAGGGGGTGAATATGGCTACACCTTC | CASSNSAGGEYGYTF
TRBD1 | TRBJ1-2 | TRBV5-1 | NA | TGCGCCAGCAGCTTGATGTTAGGGGGCCTGGACTATGGCTACACCTTC | CASSLMLGGLDYGYTF
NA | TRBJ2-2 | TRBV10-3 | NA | TGTGCCATCAGTGAAGGGCAGGGTTTCGGCGGGGAGCTGTTTTTT | CAISEGQGFGGELFF
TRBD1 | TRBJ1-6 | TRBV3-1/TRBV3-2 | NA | TGTGCCAGCAGCCGCGACAGGGGGAATTCACCCCTCCACTTT | CASSRDRGNSPLHF
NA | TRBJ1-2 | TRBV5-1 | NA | TGCGCCAGCAGCTTGGCCCTGAGTAACTATGGCTACACCTTC | CASSLALSNYGYTF
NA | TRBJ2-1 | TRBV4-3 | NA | TGCGCCAGCAGCCAAGCCGGAGGGAGTGAGCAGTTCTTC | CASSQAGGSEQFF
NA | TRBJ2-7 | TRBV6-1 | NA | TGTGCCAGCAGCTCCAGTGGGCTCGAGCAGTACTTC | CASSSSGLEQYF